Listed below are T cell receptor beta chains from one sample, sequenced in a study of T-cell reconstitution after alpha-beta-depleted transplantation in children. TCRdb reprocessed the PCR reads with MiXCR, giving one entry per CDR3 protein. The sample includes fewer than 700,000 distinct CDR3 sequences, over 10% of them seen just once. The sequencing here drew on PBMCs, mostly from graft donor cells, taken 360 days after TCRalphabeta/CD19-depleted stem cell transplant. The receptors here all came from a male patient under 18 who had a stem cell transplant for acute myeloid leukemia, so the T cells may come from the graft donor. The CDR3 runs from the conserved cysteine through the conserved F or W. The order of the fields is V gene, clone size, J gene, D gene, CDR3 DNA, CDR3 protein. D genes are given only for firm matches. Rows give clone size only sometimes, using once, few, many, or a class for an expanded clone.

TRBV15	.	TRBJ2-4	.	TGTGCCACCAGCAGCACGATAGCCAAAAACATTCAGTACTTC	CATSSTIAKNIQYF
TRBV7-9	.	TRBJ1-1	.	TGTGCCAGCAGCTTTACGGACGGAGGAAAACCCACTGAAGCTTTCTTT	CASSFTDGGKPTEAFF
TRBV29-1	few	TRBJ1-5	TRBD1	TGCAGCGGTGGGACAGGTCTTAATCAGCCCCAGCATTTT	CSGGTGLNQPQHF
TRBV19	few	TRBJ1-1	.	TGTGCCACCTCGGCAGGCATGAACACTGAAGCTTTCTTT	CATSAGMNTEAFF
TRBV11-2	few	TRBJ2-3	.	TGTGCCAGCAGCTTAGAAGTAGATCTCACAGATACGCAGTATTTT	CASSLEVDLTDTQYF
TRBV25-1	.	TRBJ2-2	.	TGTGCCAGCAGTGGCCTTGGACTACCTAACACCGGGGAGCTGTTTTTT	CASSGLGLPNTGELFF
TRBV6-1	few	TRBJ2-4	.	TGTGCCAGCAGTCCTGGAGGGGCTAGAAACATTCAGTACTTC	CASSPGGARNIQYF
TRBV4-3	few	TRBJ2-3	TRBD1	TGCGCCAGCAGCCCTCTTTATAGTACCTACAGGGGTACGCAGTATTTT	CASSPLYSTYRGTQYF
TRBV5-4	many	TRBJ2-7	.	TGTGCCAGCAGCTTGGAACTAAGCTCCTACGAGCAGTACTTC	CASSLELSSYEQYF
TRBV7-2	.	TRBJ2-7	TRBD1	TGTGCCAGCAGCTTACCGGGACAGCAGTCCTACGAGCAGTACTTC	CASSLPGQQSYEQYF
TRBV12-3/TRBV12-4	.	TRBJ1-4	.	TGTGCCAGCAGTTTTACCGAAGTAGCAACTAATGAAAAACTGTTTTTT	CASSFTEVATNEKLFF
TRBV4-3	many	TRBJ2-3	.	TGCGCCAGCAGCCAAGGAGATGGGGTGCGGGGCACAGATACGCAGTATTTT	CASSQGDGVRGTDTQYF
TRBV12-3/TRBV12-4	few	TRBJ2-1	TRBD2	TGTGCCAGCAGTCCGGGGGAGGGCCGCAATGAGCAGTTCTTC	CASSPGEGRNEQFF
TRBV20-1	.	TRBJ2-2	.	TGCAGTGCTAGACGGATCACCGGGGAGCTGTTTTTT	CSARRITGELFF
TRBV7-2	few	TRBJ1-3	TRBD1	TGTGCCAGCAGCTTTCACAGGGGGCTTGGAAACACCATATATTTT	CASSFHRGLGNTIYF
TRBV10-3	once	TRBJ2-7	.	TGTGCCATCAGTGAGTCGTTCAACGGAGACTACGAGCAGTACTTC	CAISESFNGDYEQYF
TRBV20-1	many	TRBJ2-5	.	TGCAGTGCTAGAGGCCCACTAGCATTCCAAGAGACCCAGTACTTC	CSARGPLAFQETQYF
TRBV18	few	TRBJ2-1	TRBD1	TGTGCCAGCCCAGACAGGGTTGAGCAGTTCTTC	CASPDRVEQFF
TRBV18	few	TRBJ2-1	.	TGTGCCAGCTCACCACCGGGCGGAGGAGCGTTTAATGAGCAGTTCTTC	CASSPPGGGAFNEQFF
TRBV7-2	.	TRBJ2-3	TRBD1	TGTGCCAGCAGCTCCGGACAGGGAAGAAGGTCGACAGATACGCAGTATTTT	CASSSGQGRRSTDTQYF
TRBV5-1	few	TRBJ1-6	TRBD1	TGCGCCAGCAGCTTGGTTCCGACAGGGGGCTTCATCAATTCACCCCTCCACTTT	CASSLVPTGGFINSPLHF
TRBV7-9	.	TRBJ2-5	TRBD1	TGTGCCAGCAGCTTTACAGGGGAGCGGACCCAGTACTTC	CASSFTGERTQYF
TRBV11-2	few	TRBJ2-3	.	TGTGCCAGCAGCTTTGGTGCCGGGCCTGGCACAGATACGCAGTATTTT	CASSFGAGPGTDTQYF
TRBV5-6	.	TRBJ2-2	.	TGTGCCAGCAGCTTGGCTCGGGGGCGAAGCACCGGGGAGCTGTTTTTT	CASSLARGRSTGELFF